This TCR beta chain derives from a study of Graves' ophthalmopathy and Graves' hyperthyroidism. General study findings and limits: Most expanded thyroid clonotypes above 0.001 frequency also appeared in blood.

CDR1 and CDR2 from the germline V gene are MNHEY and SVGAGI. The CDR3 is made up of 13 amino acids. V was shortened by 7 bases and J by 2 bases, with 11 bases between the two germline ends. This clonotype was seen a few times. What it recognizes is unknown. The sequenced template was RNA, covering the TCR beta CDR3 region. RT-PCR in the first round used HTBI primers; a second-round multiplex PCR followed. TCRdb re-analysed the multiplex PCR reads in MiXCR, keeping a single row per CDR3 protein. The sample has about 240,000 distinct CDR3 sequences; roughly 50% are singletons. This chain links TRBV6-5 with TRBJ1-2, with no clear D. The TCR sequence derives from an adult man with Graves' ophthalmopathy. The sequencing input was peripheral blood. DNA of the CDR3: TGTGCCAGCAAGAGGACGGGGAACTATGGCTACACCTTC. The encoded protein is CASKRTGNYGYTF.